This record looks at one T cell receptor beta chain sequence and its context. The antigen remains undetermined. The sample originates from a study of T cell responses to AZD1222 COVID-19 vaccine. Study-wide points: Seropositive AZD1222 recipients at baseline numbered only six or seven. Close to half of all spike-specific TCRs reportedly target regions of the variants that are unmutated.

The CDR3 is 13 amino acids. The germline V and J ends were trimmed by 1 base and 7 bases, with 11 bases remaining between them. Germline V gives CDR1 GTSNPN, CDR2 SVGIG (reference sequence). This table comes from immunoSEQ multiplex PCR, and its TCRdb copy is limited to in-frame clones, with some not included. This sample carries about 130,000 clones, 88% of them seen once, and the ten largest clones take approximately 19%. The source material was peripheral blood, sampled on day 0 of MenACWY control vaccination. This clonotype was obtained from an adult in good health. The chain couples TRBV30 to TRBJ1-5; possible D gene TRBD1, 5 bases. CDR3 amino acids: CAWSDRRTQPQHF. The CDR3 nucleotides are TGTGCCTGGAGTGACAGGAGGACACAGCCCCAGCATTTT.